This T cell receptor (beta chain) comes out of a study of cytotoxic CD8 clonotypes in ibrutinib-treated CLL. The assay was immunoSEQ multiplex PCR, and TCRdb's table has in-frame clones only and misses some. This table holds more than 110,000 clones, 75% to 80% found once. After removal of 4 bases from V and 1 base from J, the junction contained 11 bases not matched to a gene. Germline CDR1 is LNHDA and CDR2 is SQIVND (reference sequence). This CDR3 is built from 17 residues. Points on this clone: What it recognizes is unknown.

Whole-study findings and limits: Shared public clonotypes were rare, and on treatment they either got smaller or stayed the same.

The TCR comes from a human donor with chronic lymphocytic leukemia. The chain is built from TRBV19 and TRBJ2-3, with 7 bases fitting TRBD2. Sequences were derived from PBMCs, sampled after 24 months of ibrutinib treatment. The CDR3 region is CASSNPRSGLRTDTQYF. In DNA, the CDR3 is TGTGCCAGTAGTAACCCGCGTAGCGGGCTCCGCACAGATACGCAGTATTTT.